This T cell receptor beta chain was recovered during a study of T cells expressing NK-cell markers (TCRdb year 2020). About the investigation overall: In sorted CD3+CD56+NKG2C+, CD3+CD56+NKG2C- and CD3+CD56-NKG2C+ T-cell subsets from 8 or 9 donors, TCR beta-chain repertoires were profiled. Among the eight sequenced donors, seven were HCMV-seropositive and one was HCMV-seronegative. The study sequenced eight donors, all healthy volunteers chosen at random: three men and five women. Sequencing of the libraries produced 2 x 150 bp reads on Illumina HiSeq 2000/2500, MiSeq or NextSeq.

According to the germline V gene, CDR1 reads SNHLY and CDR2 reads FYNNEI. The CDR3 covers 16 residues, taking in both the cysteine and the phenylalanine. Nucleotide data are not available. Sequenced using an Illumina HiSeq 2000. 5'RACE template switching, by which a universal primer site and unique molecular identifiers were added, was used to make TCR beta cDNA libraries. Priming for cDNA synthesis came from the TCR beta constant segment, and two successive PCR amplification steps followed. As for the authors' bioinformatics: Reads were demultiplexed and grouped by UMI with MIGEC, and clonotypes were assembled and quantified with MiTCR. To exclude erroneous sequences, any TCR cDNA sequence not supported by at least two reads was discarded. Downstream repertoire analysis used the tcR package, and clonotypes were matched across fractions by CDR3 nucleotide sequence plus V segment. VDJmatch was used to annotate antigen specificity against VDJdb, with one amino acid substitution in CDR3 permitted. Following TCRdb reprocessing, every CDR3 protein sequence forms one entry, and DNA is not provided. TCRdb's processing, not the study's, gives the V and J calls here. This sample's table has entries for 400,000 or so distinct CDR3 sequences. Approximately 11% of the sample belongs to the ten largest clones.

To determine HCMV serostatus, a commercial ELISA kit was used to detect HCMV-specific IgG in serum. Peripheral blood mononuclear cells were isolated from blood by Ficoll density gradient centrifugation. Worth noting for this clonotype: Its cognate antigen has yet to be identified.

Broad study findings and their caveats: Those dominant clonotypes were again the most abundant among CD3+CD56-NKG2C+ cells in several donors, at about 25-60.1%. It remained unclear whether the expanded NKG2C-expressing T cell clones were specific for HCMV antigens. In roughly six donors, the dominant CD3+CD56+NKG2C+ clonotypes were among the top 10 CD8+ clonotypes and accounted for about 1.0-7.5% of CD8+ T cells.

This clonotype was obtained from a woman between 50 and 59 years old in good health. Donor details come from another sample of the same person, matched by shared clones. The sequenced sample was blood T cells: a sorted CD56 or NKG2C T cell subset, CD4+ or CD8+ T cells, or bulk PBMC T cells (not recorded which). The rearranged chain carries TRBV2 and TRBJ1-4; the TRBD1 assignment by TCRdb is unverifiable without DNA. The CDR3 sequence is CASSVEQGVIGEKLFF.